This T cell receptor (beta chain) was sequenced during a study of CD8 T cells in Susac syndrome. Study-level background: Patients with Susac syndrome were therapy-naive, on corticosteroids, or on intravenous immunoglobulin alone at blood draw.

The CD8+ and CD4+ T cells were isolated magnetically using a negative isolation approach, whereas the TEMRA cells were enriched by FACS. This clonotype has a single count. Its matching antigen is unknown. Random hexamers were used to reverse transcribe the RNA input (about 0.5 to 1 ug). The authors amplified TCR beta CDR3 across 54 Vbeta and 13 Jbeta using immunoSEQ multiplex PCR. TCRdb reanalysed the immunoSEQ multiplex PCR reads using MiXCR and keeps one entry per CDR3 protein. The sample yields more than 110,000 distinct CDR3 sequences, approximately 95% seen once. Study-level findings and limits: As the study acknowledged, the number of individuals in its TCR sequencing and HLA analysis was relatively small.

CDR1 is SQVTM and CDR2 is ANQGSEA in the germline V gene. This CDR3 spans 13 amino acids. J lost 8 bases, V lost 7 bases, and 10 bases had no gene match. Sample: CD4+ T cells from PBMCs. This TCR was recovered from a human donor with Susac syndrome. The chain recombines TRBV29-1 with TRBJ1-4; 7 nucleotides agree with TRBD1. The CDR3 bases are TGCAGCGCCGGGGGACAGAGAGGCGAAAAACTGTTTTTT. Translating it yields CSAGGQRGEKLFF.